These 14 T cell receptor beta chains originate from one sample sequenced in a study of technical replicates of blood from a handful of donors. Here immunoSEQ multiplex PCR was the method, and the copy in TCRdb shows in-frame clones only, minus some. The sample has roughly 68,000 clones, under 98% seen once. The sequencing input was T cells isolated from PBMCs. These receptors were collected from a human donor in good health.

This chain links TRBV13 with TRBJ1-4, with D tentatively TRBD1 (6 bases). The CDR3 is 13 amino acids. V gave up 4 bases and J gave up 12 bases, with 15 bases separating them. Germline lookup yields CDR1 PRHDT and CDR2 FYEKMQ (reference sequence). The CDR3 sequence: CASSSNRRTELFF. The CDR3 nucleotides read TGTGCCAGCAGCTCGAATCGACGGACAGAACTGTTTTTT.

The chain is built from TRBV12-2 and TRBJ2-7; TRBD1, the table's D call, was not compared with the DNA. TRBV12-2 constitutes a pseudogene. The CDR3 contains 15 residues. In DNA, the CDR3 is TGTGCAAGTCGCTTAGCGACAGAAGTCTCCTACGAGCAGTACTTC. This codes for CASRLATEVSYEQYF.

V gene TRBV28 combines with J gene TRBJ1-1; D gene uncertain. Germline lookup yields CDR1 MDHEN and CDR2 SYDVKM. V shed 2 bases and J shed 5 bases, with 15 bases lying between them. CDR3 length: 15 amino acids. CDR3 sequence: CASSLTPGEETEAFF. In DNA, the CDR3 is TGTGCCAGCAGTTTAACCCCCGGCGAGGAAACTGAAGCTTTCTTT.

V and J are TRBV29-1 and TRBJ2-1; perhaps TRBD1 as D (6 bases). Germline V gene data show CDR1 as SQVTM and CDR2 as ANQGSEA. The CDR3 is 13 residues long. V lost 3 bases and J lost 3, with 9 bases in between. The CDR3, as DNA: TGCAGCGTTGAGAGGGGGAACTACAATGAGCAGTTCTTC. Protein sequence: CSVERGNYNEQFF.

The chain carries TRBV10-1 and TRBJ2-7; 10 bases are shared with TRBD2. V lost 3 bases and J lost 6; bases outside the gene matches: 8. The CDR3 runs 15 residues. CDR1 and CDR2 (germline): WNHNN, SYGVQD (reference sequence). The CDR3 nucleotides are TGCGCCAGCAGTGACCAAACTAGCGGGGCATTCGAGCAGTACTTC. It specifies CASSDQTSGAFEQYF.

The rearrangement links TRBV2 to TRBJ2-7; 8 bases are a match to TRBD2. Losses at the gene ends were 3 bases for V and 5 bases for J; bases not matched to a gene: 12. Per germline, CDR1 SNHLY and CDR2 FYNNEI. The CDR3 loop spans 16 amino acids. Here the CDR3 reads CASSETLAGQSDEQYF. Here the CDR3 DNA reads TGTGCCAGCAGTGAGACTTTAGCGGGACAAAGCGACGAGCAGTACTTC.

The rearrangement joins TRBV19 to TRBJ2-1; TRBD1 agrees at 9 bases. The CDR3 runs 14 residues. V shed 5 bases, J shed 8 bases, and the junction held 7 bases outside the gene matches. From germline, CDR1 is LNHDA and CDR2 SQIVND (reference sequence). As DNA, the CDR3 is TGTGCCAGTAGTCCGGGACAGGGTTGGGATGAGCAGTTCTTC. It is translated as CASSPGQGWDEQFF. Full variable domain (remainder filled in from reference TRBV19 and TRBJ2-1): DGGITQSPKYLFRKEGQNVTLSCEQNLNHDAMYWYRQDPGQGLRLIYYSQIVNDFQKGDIAEGYSVSREKKESFPLTVTSAQKNPTAFYLCASSPGQGWDEQFFGPGTRLTVL.

This clone has only one observation. The rearrangement joins TRBV11-2 to TRBJ1-5; D not certain. V was cut by 0 bases and J by 5 bases, with 8 bases left in between. CDR3 length: 14 amino acids. Germline CDR1 and CDR2: SGHAT and FQNNGV. CDR3 protein: CASSLDSRYQPQHF. Written as DNA, the CDR3 is TGTGCCAGCAGCTTAGATTCTCGTTATCAGCCCCAGCATTTT.

The rearrangement joins TRBV4-1 to TRBJ2-7; 11 bases fit TRBD2. The CDR3 runs 15 residues. Per germline, CDR1 MGHRA and CDR2 YSYEKL. Trimming at V came to 3 bases and at J to 4 bases, leaving 5 bases not matched to a gene. CDR3 residues: CASSHIAGGPYEQYF. The CDR3 nucleotides read TGCGCCAGCAGCCATATAGCGGGAGGGCCGTACGAGCAGTACTTC.

The chain has TRBV30 and TRBJ1-2; D is possibly TRBD1 (5 bases). Per the germline V gene, CDR1 is GTSNPN and CDR2 is SVGIG (reference sequence). Trimming stripped 3 bases from V and 0 bases from J, with 8 bases between. The CDR3 length is 13 residues. CDR3 sequence reads: CAWSRGANYGYTF. Here the CDR3 DNA reads TGTGCCTGGAGCCGGGGGGCTAACTATGGCTACACCTTC.

The chain is built from TRBV28 and TRBJ2-3; D gene ambiguous. V was trimmed by 3 bases and J by 4 bases, leaving 11 bases between them. This CDR3 contains 14 residues. The V gene's germline CDR1 is MDHEN and CDR2 SYDVKM. The CDR3 DNA follows: TGTGCCAGCAGTTTGAGTTTAGTAGCAGATACGCAGTATTTT. Translation gives CASSLSLVADTQYF.

The V gene is TRBV10-3, the J gene TRBJ2-7; 9 nucleotides match TRBD1. Per germline, CDR1 ENHRY and CDR2 SYGVKD. V trimming: 5 bases; J trimming: 5 bases; junction bases outside the gene matches: 10. This CDR3 contains 15 residues. CDR3 loop: CAISPLGQGEDEQYF. As DNA, the CDR3 is TGTGCCATCAGTCCCTTGGGACAGGGAGAAGACGAGCAGTACTTC.

This chain links TRBV6-4 with TRBJ1-1; the D gene is possibly TRBD1 (5 bases). Per germline, CDR1 MRHNA and CDR2 SNTAGT. The V and J ends lost 3 bases and 6 bases respectively, with 20 bases between them. CDR3 length: 16 amino acids. CDR3 sequence (DNA): TGTGCCAGCAGTGAAAGCGCGGCAGGGAAGTACGCTGAAGCTTTCTTT. It encodes CASSESAAGKYAEAFF.

The count of this clone is one. This sequence joins TRBV5-1 and TRBJ2-2, with 11 bases that match TRBD2. V dropped 4 bases and J dropped 4; count of bases not matched to a gene: 6. Germline lookup yields CDR1 SGHRS and CDR2 YFSETQ. The CDR3 sequence is 16 residues long. The CDR3 protein is CASSPLLAGATGELFF. CDR3 DNA: TGCGCCAGCAGCCCCCTACTAGCGGGAGCCACCGGGGAGCTGTTTTTT.